These 4 T cell receptor beta chains came from one sample sequenced in a study of OX40 agonist ivuxolimab in advanced cancers. TCRdb keeps only in-frame clones here, not all; method: immunoSEQ multiplex PCR. Of fewer than 80,000 clones listed, about four fifths are singletons. This specimen was CD4+ or CD8+ T cells sorted from blood, taken in a trial of the OX40 agonist ivuxolimab. The receptor source for this set is an adult with an advanced solid tumor such as melanoma, head and neck, liver or kidney cancer.

The V gene is TRBV28, the J gene TRBJ1-4; 9 positions match TRBD1. Germline CDR1 reads MDHEN; CDR2 reads SYDVKM. V trimming: 5 bases; J trimming: 6 bases; junction bases outside the gene matches: 7. The CDR3 totals 15 residues. The CDR3 DNA sequence: TGTGCCAGCAGTACTCGACAGGGGGGGGATGAAAAACTGTTTTTT. Translation: CASSTRQGGDEKLFF.

The V call is TRBV7-8, the J call TRBJ1-1; maybe TRBD1 (6 bases). CDR3 length: 14 residues. V dropped 4 bases and J dropped 4 bases, with 13 bases sitting between them. The germline V gene has CDR1 SGHVS and CDR2 FQNEAQ. Here the CDR3 DNA reads TGTGCCAGCAGCTCACAGGGTGGAGGCACTGAAGCTTTCTTT. This encodes CASSSQGGGTEAFF.

The chain is built from TRBV4-2 and TRBJ2-3; D gene unclear. CDR3 length equals 14 residues. V was pared by 0 bases and J by 5 bases, with 9 bases between. Germline CDR1 LGHNA, CDR2 YNFKEQ. The CDR3 loop reads CASSQDGGEDTQYF. CDR3 DNA: TGTGCCAGCAGCCAAGACGGCGGTGAAGATACGCAGTATTTT.

The chain's CDR3 is CASSRQGANEKLFF. In DNA, the CDR3 is TGTGCCAGCAGCAGACAGGGGGCGAACGAAAAACTGTTTTTT. The chain uses TRBV9 and TRBJ1-4; 10 bases are shared with TRBD1. V was clipped by 4 bases and J by 8 bases; unmatched bases: 5. The CDR3 covers 14 residues. The germline V gene has CDR1 SGDLS and CDR2 YYNGEE.